The clone carrying this T cell receptor (beta chain) appeared a few times. This sample is part of a study of blood T cell repertoires in COVID-19. CDR1 SEHNR and CDR2 FQNEAQ come from the germline V gene (reference sequence). The CDR3 loop spans 18 amino acids. Trimming pared 3 bases from V and 1 base from J, leaving 18 bases between. Original processing notes: Counts of nucleated cells, estimated from reference gene primer amplification, were obtained. The table came from immunoSEQ multiplex PCR; TCRdb's copy has only in-frame clones and leaves some out. V and J calls and clone size are as listed in that table; D and trimming were resolved from the DNA. This sample carries more than 200,000 clones, around 80% of them seen once, and the ten largest clones take around 7.4%. In terms of age and location, participants ranged from about 18 to 95 years and lived in about two dozen US areas.

The chain carries TRBV7-9 and TRBJ2-2; D is possibly TRBD2 (5 bases). This TCR was recovered from a woman aged 35 to 49 with acute COVID-19. Sequencing input: PBMCs or T cells enriched from blood (not recorded which). DNA of the CDR3: TGTGCCAGCAGCTTCCCCGCTAGCAGAGAAGTGAACACCGGGGAGCTGTTTTTT. Protein sequence: CASSFPASREVNTGELFF.